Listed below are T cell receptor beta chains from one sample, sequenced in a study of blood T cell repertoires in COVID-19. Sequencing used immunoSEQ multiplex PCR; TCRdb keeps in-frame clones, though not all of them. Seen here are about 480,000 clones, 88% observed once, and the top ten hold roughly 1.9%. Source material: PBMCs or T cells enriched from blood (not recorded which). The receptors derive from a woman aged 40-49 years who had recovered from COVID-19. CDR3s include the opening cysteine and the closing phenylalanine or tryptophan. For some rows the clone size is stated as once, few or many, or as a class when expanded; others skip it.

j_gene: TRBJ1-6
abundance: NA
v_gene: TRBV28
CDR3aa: CASSFQGWGNSPLHF

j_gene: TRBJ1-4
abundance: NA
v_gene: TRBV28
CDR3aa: CASSRTGQPLNEKLFF

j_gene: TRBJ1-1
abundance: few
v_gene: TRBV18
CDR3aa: CASSRTGQTEAFF

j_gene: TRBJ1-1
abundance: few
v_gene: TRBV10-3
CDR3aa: CAITEQGVGTEAFF

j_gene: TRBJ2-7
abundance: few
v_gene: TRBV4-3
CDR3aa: CASSQAGTGGGPAYEQYF

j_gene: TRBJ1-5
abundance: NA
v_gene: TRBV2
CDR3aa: CASSAAGGNQPQHF

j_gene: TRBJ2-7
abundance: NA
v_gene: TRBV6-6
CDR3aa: CASRLGGAGPGNEQYF

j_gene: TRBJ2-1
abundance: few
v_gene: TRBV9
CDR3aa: CASSSREPEQFF

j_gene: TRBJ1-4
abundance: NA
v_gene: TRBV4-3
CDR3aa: CASSQERQRGEKLFF

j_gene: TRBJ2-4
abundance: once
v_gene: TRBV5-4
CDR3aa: CASSLVPGGINIQYF

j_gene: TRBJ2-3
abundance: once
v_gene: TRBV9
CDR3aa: CASSLSGSRTDTQYF

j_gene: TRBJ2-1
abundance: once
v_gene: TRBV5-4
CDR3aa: CASSLRGGPYNEQFF

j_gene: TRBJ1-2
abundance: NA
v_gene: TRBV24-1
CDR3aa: CATSDEDSGNYGYTF

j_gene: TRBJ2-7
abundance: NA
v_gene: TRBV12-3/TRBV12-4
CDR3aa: CASSLRGYEQYF

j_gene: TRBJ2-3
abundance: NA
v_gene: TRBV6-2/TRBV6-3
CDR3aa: CASSQARGTQYF

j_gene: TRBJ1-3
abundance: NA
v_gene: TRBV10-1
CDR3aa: CASSGDISGNTIYF

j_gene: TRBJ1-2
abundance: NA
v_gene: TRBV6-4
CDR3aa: CASSDPDRGTYGYTF

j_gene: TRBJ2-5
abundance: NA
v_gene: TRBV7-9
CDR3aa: CASSSQKETQYF

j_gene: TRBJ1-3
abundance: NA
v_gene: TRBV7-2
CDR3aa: CASSLALGGSDGNTIYF

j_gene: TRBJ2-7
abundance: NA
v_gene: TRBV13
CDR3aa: CASSPRWGRTGTYEQYF

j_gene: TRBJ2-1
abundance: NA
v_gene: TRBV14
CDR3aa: CASSRTSGSSYNEQFF

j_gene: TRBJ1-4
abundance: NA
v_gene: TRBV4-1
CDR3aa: CASSQVLRDRLGEKLFF

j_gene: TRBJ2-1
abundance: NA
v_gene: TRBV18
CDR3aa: CASTIRQGSYNEQFF

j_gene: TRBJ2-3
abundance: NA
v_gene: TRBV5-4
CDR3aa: CASSLRGFPTDTQYF

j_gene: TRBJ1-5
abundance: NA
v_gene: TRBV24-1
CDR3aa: CATSDGTGAQHF

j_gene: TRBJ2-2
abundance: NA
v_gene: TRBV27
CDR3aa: CASSLSIGGTGRIGELFF

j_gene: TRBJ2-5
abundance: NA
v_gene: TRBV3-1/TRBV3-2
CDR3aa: CASSRGGHPRGETQYF

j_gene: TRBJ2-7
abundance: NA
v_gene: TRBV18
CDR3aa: CASSPAGFSYEQYF

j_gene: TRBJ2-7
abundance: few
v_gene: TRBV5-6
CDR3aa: CASSWRTPAGSYEQYF

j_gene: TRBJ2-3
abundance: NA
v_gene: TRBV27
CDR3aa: CASSLSQAGTDTQYF

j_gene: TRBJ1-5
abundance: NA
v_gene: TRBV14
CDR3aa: CASSIQGLGQPQHF

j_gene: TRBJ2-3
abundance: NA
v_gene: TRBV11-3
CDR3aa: CASSSPLAGGTDTQYF

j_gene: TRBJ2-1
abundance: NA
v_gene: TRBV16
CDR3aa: CASSQQKTGNYNEQFF

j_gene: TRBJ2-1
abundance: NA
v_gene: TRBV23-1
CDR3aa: CASSPLTGDNEQFF

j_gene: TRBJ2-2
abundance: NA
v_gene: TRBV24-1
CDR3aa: CATSAIPGLAGSGELFF

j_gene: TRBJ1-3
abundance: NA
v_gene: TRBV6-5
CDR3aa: CASRGQGSSGNTIYF

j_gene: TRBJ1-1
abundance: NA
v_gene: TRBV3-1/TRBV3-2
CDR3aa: CASSQEAGNTEAFF

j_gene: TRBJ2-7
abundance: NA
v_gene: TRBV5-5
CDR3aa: CASSSGGNSYEQYF

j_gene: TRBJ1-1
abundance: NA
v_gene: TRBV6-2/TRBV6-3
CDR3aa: CASSYSKGVLNTEAFF

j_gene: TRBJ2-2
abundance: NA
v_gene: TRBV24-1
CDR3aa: CATSPPGQYTGELFF

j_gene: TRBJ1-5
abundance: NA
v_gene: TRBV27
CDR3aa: CASSLGQGSNQPQHF

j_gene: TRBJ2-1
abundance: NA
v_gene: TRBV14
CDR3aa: CASSLRTSGRVYEQFF

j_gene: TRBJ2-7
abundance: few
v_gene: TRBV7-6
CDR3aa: CASSRSGGNPEQYF

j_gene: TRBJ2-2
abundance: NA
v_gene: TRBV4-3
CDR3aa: CASSQVGAGELFF

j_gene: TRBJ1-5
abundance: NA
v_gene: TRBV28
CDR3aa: CASSFWGLRVYSNQPQHF

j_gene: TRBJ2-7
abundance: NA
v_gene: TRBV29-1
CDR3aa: CSVERGQLGEQYF

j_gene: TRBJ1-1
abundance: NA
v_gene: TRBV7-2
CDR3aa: CASAPRGNTEAFF

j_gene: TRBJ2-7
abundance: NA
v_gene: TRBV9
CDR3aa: CASSVALAGEEQYF

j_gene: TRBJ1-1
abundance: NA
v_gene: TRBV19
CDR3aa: CASSTPPSYSTEAFF

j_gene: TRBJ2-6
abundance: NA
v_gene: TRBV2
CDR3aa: CASSARDKSSGANVLTF

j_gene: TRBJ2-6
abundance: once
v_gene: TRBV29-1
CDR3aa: CSVDRSSGANVLTF

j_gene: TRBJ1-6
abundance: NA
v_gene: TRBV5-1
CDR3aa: CASSLTGSPLHF

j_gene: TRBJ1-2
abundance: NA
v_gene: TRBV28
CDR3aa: CASSLIAAPYGYTF

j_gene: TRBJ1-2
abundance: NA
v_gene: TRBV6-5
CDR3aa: CASSSGQALYGYTF

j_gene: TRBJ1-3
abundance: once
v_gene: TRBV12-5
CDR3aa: CASGFGPSGNTIYF

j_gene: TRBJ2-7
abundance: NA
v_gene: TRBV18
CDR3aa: CASSQKTGAWRDEQYF

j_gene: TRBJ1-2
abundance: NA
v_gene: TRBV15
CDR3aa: CATSRDSDRDLGGYTF